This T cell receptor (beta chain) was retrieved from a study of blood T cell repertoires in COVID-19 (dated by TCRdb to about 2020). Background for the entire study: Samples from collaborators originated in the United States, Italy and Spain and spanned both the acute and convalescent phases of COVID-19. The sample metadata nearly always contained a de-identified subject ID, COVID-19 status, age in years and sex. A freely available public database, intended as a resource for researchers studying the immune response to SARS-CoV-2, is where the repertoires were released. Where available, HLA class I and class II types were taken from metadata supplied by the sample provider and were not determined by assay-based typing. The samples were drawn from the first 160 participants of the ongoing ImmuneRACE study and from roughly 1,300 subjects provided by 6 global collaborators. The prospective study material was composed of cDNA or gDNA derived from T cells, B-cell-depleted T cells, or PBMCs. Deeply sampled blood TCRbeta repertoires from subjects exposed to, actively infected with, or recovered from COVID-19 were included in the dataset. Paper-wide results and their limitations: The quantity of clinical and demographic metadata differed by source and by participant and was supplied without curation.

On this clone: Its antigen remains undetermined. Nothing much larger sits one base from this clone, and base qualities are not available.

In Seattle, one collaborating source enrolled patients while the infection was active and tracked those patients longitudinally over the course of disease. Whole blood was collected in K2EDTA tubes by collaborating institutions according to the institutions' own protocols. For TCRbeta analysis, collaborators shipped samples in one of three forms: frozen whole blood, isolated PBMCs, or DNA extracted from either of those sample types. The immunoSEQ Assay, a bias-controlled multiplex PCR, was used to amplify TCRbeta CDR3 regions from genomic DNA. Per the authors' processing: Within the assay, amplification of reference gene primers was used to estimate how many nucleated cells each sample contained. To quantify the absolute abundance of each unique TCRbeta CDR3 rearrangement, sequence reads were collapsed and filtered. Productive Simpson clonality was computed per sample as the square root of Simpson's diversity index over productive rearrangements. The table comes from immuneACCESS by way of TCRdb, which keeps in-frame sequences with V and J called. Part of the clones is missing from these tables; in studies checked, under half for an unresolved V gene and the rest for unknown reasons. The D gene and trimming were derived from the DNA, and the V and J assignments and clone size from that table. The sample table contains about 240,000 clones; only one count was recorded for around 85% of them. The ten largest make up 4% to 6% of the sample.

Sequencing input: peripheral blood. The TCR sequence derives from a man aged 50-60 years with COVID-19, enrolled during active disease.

The DNA is as follows: TGTGCCAGCACCTTAACCAGCTATGGCTACACCTTC. It is translated as CASTLTSYGYTF. The rearranged segments are TRBV28 and TRBJ1-2; the D gene remains uncertain. The CDR3, from cysteine to phenylalanine, totals 12 residues. This entry keeps only the CDR3 DNA: 36 bases, framed from base 1. CDR1 and CDR2 were assigned from the germline V gene as MDHEN and SYDVKM. A distance of 10 bases separates the germline ends of V and J, which lose 7 bases and 4 bases respectively.